This T cell receptor beta chain stems from a study of control samples from healthy donors and cancer patients. Profiling relied on immunoSEQ multiplex PCR, and the TCRdb table lists in-frame clones only, not all of them. The table includes roughly 58,000 clones, around 87% detected once. Sequences were obtained from PBMCs. This receptor was taken from a woman aged 60-70 years with lung cancer.

CDR3 in amino acids: CASSLLGAGGADTQYF. CDR3 DNA: TGCGCCAGCAGCTTGTTGGGGGCAGGGGGAGCAGATACGCAGTATTTT. This chain links TRBV5-1 with TRBJ2-3, with TRBD1 matching over 7 bases. CDR1 SGHRS and CDR2 YFSETQ come from the germline V gene. V trimming: 1 base; J trimming: 4 bases; junction bases outside the gene matches: 9. The CDR3 spans 16 residues.